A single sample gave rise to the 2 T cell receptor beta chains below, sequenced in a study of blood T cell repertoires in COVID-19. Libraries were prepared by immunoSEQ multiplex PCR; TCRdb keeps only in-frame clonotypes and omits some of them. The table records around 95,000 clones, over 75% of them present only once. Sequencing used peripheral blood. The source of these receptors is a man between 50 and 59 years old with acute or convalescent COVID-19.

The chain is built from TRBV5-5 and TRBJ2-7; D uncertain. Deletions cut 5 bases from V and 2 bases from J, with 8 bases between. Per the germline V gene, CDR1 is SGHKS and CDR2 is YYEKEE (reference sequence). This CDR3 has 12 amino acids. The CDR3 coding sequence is TGTGCCAGCAGTTTGATTACCTACGAGCAGTACTTC. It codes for CASSLITYEQYF.

The CDR3 bases are TGTGCCAGCAGTCGGGACAGCTATAGCAATCAGCCCCAGCATTTT. Its translation is CASSRDSYSNQPQHF. This rearrangement joins TRBV6-5 to TRBJ1-5, with 7 bases aligning to TRBD1. CDR1 is MNHEY and CDR2 is SVGAGI in the germline V gene. This CDR3 contains 15 residues. Germline trimming cut 5 bases from V and 0 bases from J; bases unmatched to any gene: 4.